These T cell receptor beta chains were read from a single sample in a study of cytomegalovirus exposure and HLA in healthy donors. This table comes from immunoSEQ multiplex PCR, and its TCRdb copy is limited to in-frame clones, with some not included. The sample has roughly 97,000 clones, approximately 80% seen once. The sample comprised PBMCs. The source is a woman in her 40s in good health and CMV-seronegative. Each CDR3 is given with its conserved first and last residue. Each record gives: clone size, V gene, CDR3 protein. Rows give clone size only sometimes, using once, few, many, or a class for an expanded clone.

. TRBV5-1 CASSLGRGVLEKLFF
few TRBV7-2 CASSSMPGQASGYTF
. TRBV7-6 CASSFLGSSYNEQFF
. TRBV4-2 CASSQEPRDSFSGANVLTF
. TRBV30 CAWSRGTGGWDTQYF
. TRBV6-5 CASSGGQGPNYGYTF
. TRBV7-2 CASSWAQRRNEQFF
. TRBV18 CASSLLRQGVSHNQPQHF
. TRBV28 CASSFGRDTYNEQFF
. TRBV11-2 CASSSSGSRADTQYF
. TRBV28 CASTDRDYEQYF
. TRBV11-2 CASSWRIAGYNEQFF
. TRBV5-1 CASSLEGRGVGYTF
. TRBV14 CASSPAGGNEQFF
. TRBV28 CAAGPRGQLTTEAFF
. TRBV7-3 CASSLTGEQFF
. TRBV9 CASSVDSGHYNEQFF
. TRBV6-1 CASSEGWGVSGANVLTF
. TRBV13 CASSSIRTGNYGYTF
. TRBV9 CASSAGAQGAYEQYF
. TRBV18 CASSPSDGHYEQYF
. TRBV7-9 CASSLEVSPGTGGSFF
once TRBV28 CASSLWSNEQYF
. TRBV27 CASSPPGLSEELFF
. TRBV5-4 CASSSSTGEGTEAFF
. TRBV5-1 CASSPLSIVNEKLFF
. TRBV7-2 CASRGIAGGLGEQYF
. TRBV15 CATSRDRGLLNIQYF
. TRBV9 CASSVTGGPGEQYF
. TRBV6-6 CASVPQGVLNTEAFF
. TRBV27 CASTRTGGNTEAFF
. TRBV27 CASSHPRLAGGYEQFF
. TRBV28 CASSLTGGRETQYF
. TRBV7-9 CSSSSPGGHRGNGYTF
. TRBV13 CASSGQTGELFF
. TRBV9 CASSEAGGPYNEQFF
once TRBV28 CASSPGTSGRFPYNEQFF
. TRBV4-1 CASSKTILGTYEQYF
. TRBV28 CASSPGRRADTQYF
. TRBV18 CASSRATGRANEKLFF
. TRBV9 CASSVVVRGRSNQPQHF